This T cell receptor beta chain comes out of a study of T cells in Graves' hyperthyroidism and ophthalmopathy (dated 2019 in TCRdb). About the full investigation: Peripheral blood was sampled at the time of initial diagnosis, prior to any treatment. TCR V-J signatures able to tell the groups apart were searched for in a discovery cohort of some 97 patients, of whom around 42 had Graves' ophthalmopathy and about 55 had stable Graves' hyperthyroidism. Whether ophthalmopathy could be predicted prospectively was tested in an independent validation cohort made up of about 18 hyperthyroidism patients plus 17 patients who later progressed to ophthalmopathy. The roughly 100 discovery patients were divided at random into training and test sets in a 7:3 ratio. In addition, the study compared T-cell repertoires in thyroid tissue and in blood from about six Graves' hyperthyroidism patients. After blood sampling, hyperthyroidism patients were treated with methimazole at a starting dose of 30 mg daily, and ophthalmopathy patients were treated with high-dose intravenous methylprednisolone. TCR Vbeta CDR3 sequencing of some 140 peripheral blood samples (roughly 43 ophthalmopathy, over 70 hyperthyroidism and some 17 progressor patients) is reported in the paper.

The TCR beta CDR3 regions were amplified from RNA transcripts. For the first round of RT-PCR on the TCR CDR3, the HTBI primer set was used together with the Qiagen OneStep RT-PCR kit. A second multiplex PCR round built the libraries, followed by size selection and purification. The libraries were sequenced on an Illumina HiSeq2000 using paired-end 100 bp reads. From the authors' description of their analysis: SOAPnuke was used to process the raw data, throwing out any read that contained adapters or uncalled bases, had a mean Phred below 15, or lacked an exact constant-primer or identifier match. COPE v1.2.5 was used to merge high-quality paired reads, and clonotypes were defined as unique nucleotide sequences. Clonotypes were aligned to IMGT TRBV, TRBD and TRBJ reference segments using MiTCR v1.1. Only V-J combinations with frequency above 0.0001, covering roughly 99% of repertoires, were analysed. The TCS score was defined as F50 (clonal expansion) divided by E x V (chaos), with BLOSUM62-based TCRdist calculated between CDR3 peptides within each V-J. Welch's t-statistics and random forest reduced around 520 V-J features to some 14, which were used in a naive Bayes classifier (R e1071). TCRdb reran the public reads through fastp at Q25 and MiXCR, keeping productive beta chains. Each entry merges the rows of one CDR3 protein and shows their most common DNA and genes. These V and J calls derive from TCRdb rather than the authors' analysis. Present in this sample are about 400,000 distinct CDR3 sequences, around 14% of which were seen just once. Clones ranked in the top ten supply 7.5% to 9% of the sample.

Graves' hyperthyroidism was defined as stable when no progression to ophthalmopathy occurred over 18 months of follow-up. The hyperthyroidism patients were between 18 and 65 years old and newly diagnosed, with a disease duration of less than 2 months. Exclusion was applied to patients with uncontrolled infections, other autoimmune diseases, pregnancy or lactation. Diagnoses relied on clinical symptoms, serum thyroxine and TRAb, thyroid ultrasound and orbital computed tomography. PBMCs were separated from over 9 ml of fresh peripheral blood using Ficoll-Paque density gradient centrifugation. Total RNA was extracted using Trizol reagent, and RNA quality was assessed on an Agilent 2100 Bioanalyzer. What the research found in general, with its limitations: In validation, the model predicted progression to ophthalmopathy a median of roughly 6.1 months before onset, with approximately 70% sensitivity and around 76% specificity. Most expanded thyroid clonotypes (frequency above 0.001) were also detected in blood, suggesting blood repertoires may reflect thyroid immune responses. In cross-validation, a model built on a 13 V-J signature told ophthalmopathy apart from stable hyperthyroidism with 87.88% sensitivity and roughly 81% specificity, and in testing the same model reached 80%/75%. Sample size was not statistically predetermined, and investigators were not blinded to group allocation.

The germline ends are 13 bases apart after V is trimmed by 5 bases and J by 0 bases. Including cysteine and phenylalanine, the CDR3 has 16 amino acids. Just CDR3 DNA is preserved here, 48 bases in frame from base 1. CDR1 is given as SGHVS and CDR2 as FNYEAQ, both from the germline V gene. This clonotype has more than one count but fewer than ten. The clone's antigen remains unknown. Base-call qualities are not available, and no considerably larger clone is one nucleotide away. Here the chain combines TRBV7-6 and TRBJ2-2; no D segment can be confidently identified. Specimen: blood. The sequence came from a woman between 18 and 30 years old with Graves' hyperthyroidism. The nucleotides read TGTGCCAGCAGCAACGCTGGCGGCGCGAACACCGGGGAGCTGTTTTTT. This gives the protein CASSNAGGANTGELFF.